Described below is a single T cell receptor beta chain sequence and its context. The junction shows a germline mismatch at one end, possibly a read error. This CDR3 has 14 amino acids. From germline, CDR1 is MNHEY and CDR2 SVGAGI. This sample is drawn from a study of blood T cell repertoires in COVID-19. Study-level information: The United States, Italy and Spain provided the acute and convalescent COVID-19 samples. Sources were T cells, B-cell-depleted T cells, or PBMCs; the material itself was cDNA or gDNA.

Study processing details: Using reference gene primer amplification, nucleated cell counts were estimated. Using immunoSEQ multiplex PCR, the repertoire was profiled, and TCRdb retains in-frame clones only, with some absent. The D gene and trimming were derived from the DNA, and the V and J assignments and clone size from that table. The table lists 30,000 to 40,000 clones, 80% to 90% of them singletons, with just over 5.5% in the top ten. Material: peripheral blood. This chain links TRBV6-5 with TRBJ1-2, with D maybe TRBD1 (5 bases). The clonotype was recovered from a woman of 80 years or more with active or convalescent COVID-19. CDR3 DNA sequence: TGTGCCAGCAGTTTAAAGCAGGGTAACTTTGGCTACACCTTC. Protein product: CASSLKQGNFGYTF.